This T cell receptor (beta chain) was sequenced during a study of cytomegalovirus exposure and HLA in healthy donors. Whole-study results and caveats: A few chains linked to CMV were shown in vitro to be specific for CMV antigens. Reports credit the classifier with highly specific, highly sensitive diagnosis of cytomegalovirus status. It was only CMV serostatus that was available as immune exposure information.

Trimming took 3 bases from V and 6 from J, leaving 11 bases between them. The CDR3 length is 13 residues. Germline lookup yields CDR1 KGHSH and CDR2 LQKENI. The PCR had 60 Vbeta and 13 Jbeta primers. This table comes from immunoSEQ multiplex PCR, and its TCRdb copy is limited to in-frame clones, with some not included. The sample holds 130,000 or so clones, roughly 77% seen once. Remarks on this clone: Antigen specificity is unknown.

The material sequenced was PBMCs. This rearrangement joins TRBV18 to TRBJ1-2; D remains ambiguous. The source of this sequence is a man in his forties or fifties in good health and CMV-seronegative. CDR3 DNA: TGTGCCAGCTCACCTAGGCAGGAAGATGGCTACACCTTC. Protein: CASSPRQEDGYTF.